This T cell receptor (beta chain) was retrieved from a study of cytomegalovirus exposure and HLA in healthy donors. Comments on this clone: No antigen is known for it.

Each donor's status was that of a healthy bone marrow donor. Whole-study results and caveats: A later analysis found that most CMV-associated TCR beta chains appeared HLA-restricted. According to an earlier analysis, most TCR beta V segments yielded productive rearrangements about 87% or about 30% of the time.

60 Vbeta and 13 Jbeta primers were used in PCR. Repertoires were generated with immunoSEQ multiplex PCR, while TCRdb's copy carries only in-frame clones and drops some. This table holds 100,000 to 150,000 clones, 80% found once. The source material was PBMCs. The source of this sequence is a female donor in good health and CMV-seropositive.

DNA of the CDR3: TGCAGCGTTTCTGATAGTCTACAGATCTATGGCTACACCTTC. This codes for CSVSDSLQIYGYTF. V is TRBV29-1 and J is TRBJ1-2; D uncertain. V was pared by 5 bases and J by 4 bases, with 17 bases between. CDR3 length: 14 residues. Germline CDR1 SQVTM, CDR2 ANQGSEA.